These 11 T cell receptor beta chains came from one sample sequenced in a study of CD8 T cells in ankylosing spondylitis. TCRdb recomputed calls from the 5' RACE reads with MiXCR, one row per CDR3 protein. The sample carries about 240,000 distinct CDR3 sequences, 8.6% recorded once. Sequenced sample: blood, either unsorted or a sorted T cell fraction (not recorded which). These TCRs come from a male donor with ankylosing spondylitis or in good health (not recorded which).

This clonotype turned up a few times. The chain uses TRBV7-2 and TRBJ2-5; 7 bases align to TRBD1. The CDR3 is 13 amino acids. After removal of 5 bases from V and 5 bases from J, the junction contained 5 bases not matched to a gene. Germline V gene lookup returns CDR1 SGHTA and CDR2 FQGNSA. CDR3 protein: CASSRRGRETQYF. CDR3 DNA: TGTGCCAGCAGCCGAAGGGGGCGGGAGACCCAGTACTTC.

In this sample, this clonotype turned up many times. V is TRBV12-3 or TRBV12-4 and J is TRBJ1-3; D call uncertain. This CDR3 is 13 amino acids long. Trimming took off 3 bases at V and 4 bases at J, with 7 bases between the two ends. CDR3 sequence: CASSFRRGNTIYF. The CDR3 DNA reads as TGTGCCAGCAGTTTCAGGAGGGGAAACACCATATATTTT.

The genes are TRBV19 and TRBJ1-6; TRBD1 matches 7 bases. V shed 7 bases and J 5 bases; nucleotides not matched to a gene: 8. This CDR3 contains 15 residues. CDR1 is LNHDA and CDR2 is SQIVND in the germline V gene (reference sequence). The CDR3 loop reads CASKSHRGDNSPLHF. CDR3 nucleotides: TGTGCCAGTAAATCCCACAGGGGCGATAATTCACCCCTCCACTTT.

This clonotype was picked up many times. The chain links TRBV29-1 to TRBJ2-1, with 10 bases identical to TRBD2. The V segment lost 4 bases and the J segment 4 bases; nucleotides outside the gene matches: 1. This CDR3 comprises 13 residues. Germline-derived CDR1 and CDR2 are SQVTM and ANQGSEA. The chain's CDR3 is CSVGTSGYNEQFF. Here the CDR3 DNA reads TGCAGCGTTGGGACTAGCGGATACAATGAGCAGTTCTTC.

This clonotype was found a few times. The gene calls are TRBV20-1 and TRBJ1-5; a possible D gene is TRBD1 (5 bases). The CDR3 is 14 residues long. Per germline, CDR1 DFQATT and CDR2 SNEGSKA (reference sequence). The V gene lost 2 bases and the J gene lost 2 bases, with 10 bases spanning the gap. CDR3 region: CSARSPGGNQPQHF. CDR3 nucleotide sequence: TGCAGTGCTAGATCCCCGGGGGGCAATCAGCCCCAGCATTTT.

In DNA form, the CDR3 reads TGTGCCAGCAGCCTCACAGGAGGGGCCGGGAGCACTGAAGCTTTCTTT. Its protein product is CASSLTGGAGSTEAFF. This rearrangement joins TRBV6-1 to TRBJ1-1, with D possibly TRBD1 on 5 matching bases. V lost 6 bases, J lost 4 bases, and 21 bases lay in between. The CDR3 covers 16 residues. Germline-derived CDR1 and CDR2 are MNHNS and SASEGT.

This clonotype came up many times. The chain is built from TRBV6-5 and TRBJ2-3; D remains ambiguous. V was cut by 1 base and J by 2 bases, with 7 bases left in between. This CDR3 is 14 amino acids long. Germline CDR1 reads MNHEY; CDR2 reads SVGAGI. The CDR3 bases are TGTGCCAGCAGTTACTATCGGGCCACAGATACGCAGTATTTT. Its translation is CASSYYRATDTQYF.

This sequence joins TRBV7-3 and TRBJ2-1; 7 bases are shared with TRBD1. With 4 bases clipped from V and 9 bases from J, the junction kept 6 bases outside the gene matches. The CDR3 runs 13 residues. Germline CDR1 SGHTA, CDR2 FQGTGA. The CDR3 DNA sequence: TGTGCCAGCAGCTCCCAACAGGGGAGTGAGCAGTTCTTC. Its translation: CASSSQQGSEQFF.

This clonotype was seen many times. This sequence joins TRBV5-1 and TRBJ2-7, with D possibly TRBD2 on 5 matching bases. The CDR3 is 14 residues long. With 4 bases removed from V and 1 base from J, the gap between germline ends came to 12 bases. Looked up from germline, CDR1 is SGHRS and CDR2 is YFSETQ. The CDR3 DNA is TGCGCCAGCAGCATGCGGGTGGCATCCTACGAGCAGTACTTC. Amino acid sequence: CASSMRVASYEQYF.

The rearrangement links TRBV12-3 or TRBV12-4 to TRBJ1-5; D possibly corresponds to TRBD1 (6 bases). The V end was cut by 7 bases, the J end by 0 bases, with 10 bases between. This CDR3 has 14 amino acids. For the CDR3, the DNA is TGTGCCAGCACAGGGGCGAATAGCAATCAGCCCCAGCATTTT. It specifies CASTGANSNQPQHF.

There are many counts of this clonotype. The chain has TRBV5-1 and TRBJ2-7; D is uncertain. Germline CDR1 is SGHRS and CDR2 is YFSETQ. The V end was cut by 0 bases, the J end by 2 bases, with 9 bases between. The CDR3 spans 14 residues. CDR3 bases: TGCGCCAGCAGCTTGGCCGGAGTAACCTACGAGCAGTACTTC. As protein: CASSLAGVTYEQYF.